One sample yielded the 7 T cell receptor beta chains listed below, sequenced in a study of blood T cells in healthy people across ages (dated by TCRdb to about 2015). The library relied on 5' RACE. The run used an Illumina HiSeq 2500. The second PCR ran for roughly 7 to 12 cycles and used a J-beta primer mix along with a sample-barcoded 5' primer. Clones were called with MiXCR by TCRdb after fastp trimmed the public reads at Q25, and only in-frame beta chains were retained. Every CDR3 protein is listed once, alongside the most common genes and DNA of its rows. For this sample there are 1.5 million to 2 million distinct CDR3 sequences; roughly 27% appear just once. The top ten clonotypes cover 7.7% of the sample. The sample consisted of blood. These receptors were taken from a woman in her 30s in good health.

The gene calls are TRBV12-3 or TRBV12-4 and TRBJ2-3; TRBD2 agrees at 9 bases. V gave up 6 bases and J gave up 3 bases; unmatched junction bases: 7. The CDR3 length is 15 residues. The CDR3 bases are TGTGCCAGCAGAGGGACTAGCCGGGTGACAGATACGCAGTATTTT. Translated, it gives CASRGTSRVTDTQYF.

This chain links TRBV20-1 with TRBJ2-5; D remains unclear. The CDR3 covers 13 residues. V was shortened by 3 bases and J by 1 base, with 9 bases between the two germline ends. Germline loops: CDR1 DFQATT, CDR2 SNEGSKA (reference sequence). CDR3 DNA sequence: TGCAGTGCTAGTCTGAGATCCCAAGAGACCCAGTACTTC. Protein product: CSASLRSQETQYF.

In this sample, this clonotype turned up a few times. The junction and the germline gene differ at one end; a read error may be behind it. The rearrangement links TRBV9 to TRBJ1-2, with TRBD1 matching 8 bases. The CDR3 has 13 amino acids. CDR1 and CDR2 (germline): SGDLS, YYNGEE. The CDR3 region is CASSETGAYGYTF. The CDR3 region has the DNA TGTGCTAGCAGCGAGACAGGGGCCTATGGCTACACCTTC. Supplemented by reference TRBV9 and TRBJ1-2, the full variable domain reads DSGVTQTPKHLITATGQRVTLRCSPRSGDLSVYWYQQSLDQGLQFLIQYYNGEERAKGNILERFSAQQFPDLHSELNLSSLELGDSALYFCASSETGAYGYTFGSGTRLTVV.

J is TRBJ1-2 and V is TRBV3-1; 7 nucleotides agree with TRBD1. This CDR3 spans 14 amino acids. Germline lookup yields CDR1 LGHDT and CDR2 YNNKEL (reference sequence). The V and J ends lost 6 bases and 6 bases, in that order; junction bases with no gene match: 10. CDR3 in amino acids: CASRQTGTAHGYTF. DNA of the CDR3: TGTGCCAGCAGGCAAACCGGGACAGCGCATGGCTACACCTTC.

The genes are TRBV20-1 and TRBJ2-6; unclear D gene. CDR1 DFQATT and CDR2 SNEGSKA come from the germline V gene (reference sequence). CDR3 length equals 15 residues. V was trimmed by 1 base and J by 0 bases, leaving 7 bases between them. This chain's CDR3 is CSARVDGSGANVLTF. In DNA form, the CDR3 reads TGCAGTGCTAGAGTCGATGGCTCTGGGGCCAACGTCCTGACTTTC.

The CDR3 protein is CSAARQNNQPQHF. The CDR3 DNA sequence: TGCAGTGCTGCCCGGCAGAACAATCAGCCCCAGCATTTT. This chain connects TRBV20-1 to TRBJ1-5; D is undetermined. The CDR3 length is 13 residues. Germline-derived CDR1 and CDR2 are DFQATT and SNEGSKA (reference sequence). V lost 5 bases and J 3 bases, leaving 11 bases between the germline ends.

CDR3 DNA sequence: TGTGCCAGTGGGACTAGCGGGGGGGCCTTCCTCCCAGAGCAGTTCTTC. Amino acid sequence: CASGTSGGAFLPEQFF. The J gene is TRBJ2-1, the V gene TRBV6-1; 16 bases map to TRBD2. In germline, CDR1 is MNHNS, CDR2 SASEGT. The CDR3 extends over 16 amino acids. The V segment lost 9 bases and the J segment 10 bases; nucleotides outside the gene matches: 12.